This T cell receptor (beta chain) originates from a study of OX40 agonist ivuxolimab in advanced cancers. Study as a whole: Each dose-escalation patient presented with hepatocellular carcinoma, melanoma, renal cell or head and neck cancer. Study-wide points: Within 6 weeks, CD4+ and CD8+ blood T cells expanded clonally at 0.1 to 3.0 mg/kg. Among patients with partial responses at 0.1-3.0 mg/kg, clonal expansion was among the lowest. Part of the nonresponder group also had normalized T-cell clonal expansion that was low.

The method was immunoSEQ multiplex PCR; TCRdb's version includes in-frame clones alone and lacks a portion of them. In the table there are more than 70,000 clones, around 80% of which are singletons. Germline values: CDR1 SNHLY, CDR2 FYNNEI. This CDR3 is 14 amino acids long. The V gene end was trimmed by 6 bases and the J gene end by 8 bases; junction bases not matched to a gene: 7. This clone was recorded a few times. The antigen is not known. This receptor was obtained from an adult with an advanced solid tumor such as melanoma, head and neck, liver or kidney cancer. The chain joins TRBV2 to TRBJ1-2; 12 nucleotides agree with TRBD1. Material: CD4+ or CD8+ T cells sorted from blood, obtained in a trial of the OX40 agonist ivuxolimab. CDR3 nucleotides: TGTGCCAGCAGCAGCTCCGGGACAGGGGGCGGCTACACCTTC. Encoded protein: CASSSSGTGGGYTF. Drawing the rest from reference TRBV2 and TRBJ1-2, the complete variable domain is EPEVTQTPSHQVTQMGQEVILRCVPISNHLYFYWYRQILGQKVEFLVSFYNNEISEKSEIFDDQFSVERPDGSNFTLKIRSTKLEDSAMYFCASSSSGTGGGYTFGSGTRLTVV.